A selection of T cell receptor beta chains follows, all from one sample in a study of CD8+CD57+ T cells in acquired aplastic anemia. MiXCR, run by TCRdb on the reads, gives a single entry per CDR3 protein. The sample shows approximately 65,000 distinct CDR3 sequences, about 56% of them seen only once. Sequenced: sorted CD4+, CD8+, or CD8+CD57+ T cells (not recorded which) from PBMCs. The receptors were sampled from a human donor in good health, serving as a control. Both conserved end residues are part of each CDR3. D genes are given only for firm matches. For some rows the clone size is stated as once, few or many, or as a class when expanded; others skip it.

d_call | clone_size | j_call | v_call | cdr3_aa | cdr3_nt
. | . | TRBJ2-1 | TRBV10-2 | CASRARAEGGNEQFF | TGCGCCAGCAGGGCCCGAGCGGAGGGGGGCAATGAGCAGTTCTTC
TRBD2 | . | TRBJ2-3 | TRBV7-8 | CASSPSGGGALTDTQYF | TGTGCCAGCAGCCCCTCGGGCGGGGGGGCGTTAACAGATACGCAGTATTTT
TRBD1 | . | TRBJ2-1 | TRBV12-3/TRBV12-4 | CASGDRESREQFF | TGTGCCAGCGGGGACAGGGAATCGCGTGAGCAATTCTTC
. | . | TRBJ1-2 | TRBV19 | CASSVSGATKGYTF | TGTGCCAGTAGTGTGTCCGGTGCAACTAAGGGCTACACCTTC
TRBD2 | once | TRBJ2-7 | TRBV9 | CASSPDGGLAGEQYF | TGTGCCAGCAGCCCAGATGGGGGACTAGCAGGGGAACAGTACTTC
. | . | TRBJ2-7 | TRBV7-2 | CASSFLGLYEQYF | TGTGCCAGCAGCTTCCTAGGGCTTTACGAGCAGTACTTC
TRBD2 | . | TRBJ2-1 | TRBV7-2 | CASSLSVGTSGNNEQFF | TGTGCCAGCAGCTTATCGGTTGGGACTAGCGGAAACAATGAGCAGTTCTTC
. | . | TRBJ2-7 | TRBV19 | CASSRDGAYEQYF | TGTGCCAGTAGTAGGGACGGAGCCTACGAGCAGTACTTC
. | . | TRBJ1-6 | TRBV11-1 | CASSSSTRGSYNPPLHF | TGTGCCAGCAGCTCCTCGACAAGAGGGTCCTATAATCCACCCCTCCACTTT
. | . | TRBJ1-2 | TRBV2 | CASSEIRSNYGYTF | TGTGCCAGCAGTGAAATAAGGTCCAACTATGGCTACACCTTC
. | many | TRBJ1-3 | TRBV6-5 | CASSYTTGRSGNTIYF | TGTGCCAGCAGTTACACGACAGGTCGCTCTGGAAACACCATATATTTT
TRBD2 | . | TRBJ2-5 | TRBV29-1 | CSVRLGSGEETQYF | TGCAGCGTTAGGTTGGGGAGCGGGGAAGAGACCCAGTACTTC
. | many | TRBJ1-6 | TRBV20-1 | CSAGRAYNSPLHF | TGCAGTGCCGGACGGGCTTATAATTCACCCCTCCACTTT
. | . | TRBJ2-7 | TRBV5-1 | CASSEGGLRYF | TGCGCCAGCAGCGAGGGGGGTTTGCGGTACTTC
TRBD1 | many | TRBJ1-4 | TRBV4-2 | CASSQKGAGEKLFF | TGTGCCAGCAGCCAAAAGGGGGCAGGTGAAAAACTGTTTTTT
. | many | TRBJ2-7 | TRBV11-2 | CASSRNQGEQYF | TGTGCCAGCAGCCGCAACCAGGGGGAGCAGTACTTC
TRBD2 | . | TRBJ2-3 | TRBV15 | CATSRVREAVDTQYF | TGTGCCACCAGCAGAGTCCGGGAGGCGGTAGATACGCAGTATTTT
TRBD1 | . | TRBJ2-2 | TRBV9 | CASSVRQGADTGELFF | TGTGCCAGCAGCGTTAGACAGGGGGCGGACACCGGGGAGCTGTTTTTT
. | many | TRBJ2-6 | TRBV24-1 | CATSDFSAGANVLTF | TGTGCCACCAGTGATTTCAGCGCTGGGGCCAACGTCCTGACTTTC
. | many | TRBJ2-3 | TRBV12-3/TRBV12-4 | CASTPGRANGFGTQYF | TGTGCCAGCACCCCTGGCAGGGCGAATGGGTTTGGTACGCAGTATTTT